The rows below give T cell receptor beta chains drawn from one sample of a study of T-cell memory formation after mild COVID-19. TCRdb called the 5' RACE reads again in MiXCR, with one record for every CDR3 protein. This sample has roughly 160,000 distinct CDR3 sequences, with around a tenth found just once. Material for sequencing was PBMCs or a T cell subset sorted from them (not recorded which). Receptor source: a man aged 18 to 29 who had mild COVID-19 (a few samples of this study predate the infection). Cell type and time point are not known. Both conserved end residues are part of each CDR3. The order of the fields is CDR3 protein, D gene, J gene, V gene. The D gene is left open where the match is weak.

CDR3: CASSMYQETQYF; D: -; J: TRBJ2-5; V: TRBV18
CDR3: CASSGGTWLPQFF; D: -; J: TRBJ2-1; V: TRBV7-9
CDR3: CSARGGNIQYF; D: TRBD2; J: TRBJ2-4; V: TRBV20-1
CDR3: CASSDYLSGGDF; D: -; J: TRBJ2-5; V: TRBV2
CDR3: CASSLAAANTEAFF; D: -; J: TRBJ1-1; V: TRBV5-5
CDR3: CASSLGSGDLGEQYF; D: -; J: TRBJ2-7; V: TRBV12-3/TRBV12-4
CDR3: CASSYAGTGQMTQYF; D: TRBD1; J: TRBJ2-5; V: TRBV6-5
CDR3: CASSGYSAPNYGYTF; D: -; J: TRBJ1-2; V: TRBV7-8
CDR3: CASSLTSGGREQFF; D: TRBD2; J: TRBJ2-1; V: TRBV12-3/TRBV12-4
CDR3: CASSLGRTDGSDTQYF; D: -; J: TRBJ2-3; V: TRBV5-1
CDR3: CASSLVAGGVETQYF; D: TRBD2; J: TRBJ2-5; V: TRBV11-2
CDR3: CASSMTRGKNRETQYF; D: -; J: TRBJ2-5; V: TRBV11-2
CDR3: CASSLVSGDEQYF; D: -; J: TRBJ2-7; V: TRBV13
CDR3: CASSPSKVGYTF; D: -; J: TRBJ1-2; V: TRBV18
CDR3: CASSRRTGGGSFWVSLHF; D: TRBD1; J: TRBJ1-6; V: TRBV6-5
CDR3: CASSVNRGGYTF; D: -; J: TRBJ1-2; V: TRBV9
CDR3: CASSQPRYGPNQPQHF; D: -; J: TRBJ1-5; V: TRBV4-1
CDR3: CASIPMAGGADTQYF; D: TRBD2; J: TRBJ2-3; V: TRBV5-5
CDR3: CASSDGGRLPQHF; D: -; J: TRBJ1-5; V: TRBV2
CDR3: CASSATGHSKTQYF; D: -; J: TRBJ2-5; V: TRBV9
CDR3: CSARGTAVGTDTQYF; D: -; J: TRBJ2-3; V: TRBV20-1
CDR3: CASSSGTGFYEQFF; D: TRBD1; J: TRBJ2-1; V: TRBV7-2
CDR3: CASSFSGDEQYF; D: -; J: TRBJ2-7; V: TRBV7-9
CDR3: CASSLAGNTNYGYTF; D: -; J: TRBJ1-2; V: TRBV5-1
CDR3: CASRGARTGAGYTF; D: TRBD1; J: TRBJ1-2; V: TRBV2
CDR3: CASSPTGPGETQYF; D: -; J: TRBJ2-5; V: TRBV18
CDR3: CASSQESTSRGSDTQYF; D: -; J: TRBJ2-3; V: TRBV4-2
CDR3: CASSAGLASGELFF; D: TRBD2; J: TRBJ2-2; V: TRBV7-2
CDR3: CASSSGTNQPQHF; D: -; J: TRBJ1-5; V: TRBV12-3/TRBV12-4
CDR3: CASRGGANTGELFF; D: TRBD2; J: TRBJ2-2; V: TRBV6-5
CDR3: CASNSGQKEETQYF; D: -; J: TRBJ2-5; V: TRBV5-1
CDR3: CASSLEVLANYGYTF; D: -; J: TRBJ1-2; V: TRBV7-2
CDR3: CSASNPKNIQYF; D: -; J: TRBJ2-4; V: TRBV20-1
CDR3: CASSQEGKTSGKTEQYF; D: TRBD2; J: TRBJ2-7; V: TRBV4-1
CDR3: CSALSGQIYGYTF; D: TRBD1; J: TRBJ1-2; V: TRBV20-1
CDR3: CASRVIVRSDTQYF; D: -; J: TRBJ2-3; V: TRBV2
CDR3: CASSPGWASGGSFTDTQYF; D: TRBD2; J: TRBJ2-3; V: TRBV7-2
CDR3: CASSSYLLGDTQYF; D: -; J: TRBJ2-3; V: TRBV25-1